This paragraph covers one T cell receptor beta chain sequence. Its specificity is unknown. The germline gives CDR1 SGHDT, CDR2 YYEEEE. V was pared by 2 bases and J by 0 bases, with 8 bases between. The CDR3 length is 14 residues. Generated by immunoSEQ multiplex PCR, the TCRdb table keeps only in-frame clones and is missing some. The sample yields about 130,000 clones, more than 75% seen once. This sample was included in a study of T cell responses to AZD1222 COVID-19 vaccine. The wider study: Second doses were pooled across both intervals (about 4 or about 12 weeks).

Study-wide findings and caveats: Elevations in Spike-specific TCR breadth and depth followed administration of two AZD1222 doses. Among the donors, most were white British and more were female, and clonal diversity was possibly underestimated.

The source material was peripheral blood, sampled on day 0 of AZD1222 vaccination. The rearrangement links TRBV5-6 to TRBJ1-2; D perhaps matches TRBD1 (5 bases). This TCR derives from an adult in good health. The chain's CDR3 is CASSFGGANYGYTF. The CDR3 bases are TGTGCCAGCAGCTTTGGGGGAGCTAACTATGGCTACACCTTC.